Presented here are 27 T cell receptor beta chains from one specimen sequenced in a study of T cell repertoires in cytomegalovirus infection. For these receptors, no antigen is known. TCRdb independently ran MiXCR on the reads; one entry per CDR3 protein. The sample shows roughly 340,000 distinct CDR3 sequences, roughly 29% of them seen only once. The starting material was cultured PBMCs, obtained from culture after CMV antigen stimulation. The receptors here all came from a human donor in good health (CMV status not recorded). Some clones in this sample may be carry-over from other donors' samples.

A few counts support this clonotype. The V call is TRBV6-5, the J call TRBJ1-5; tentative D call: TRBD1 (6 bases). Between the trimmed V and J ends, which lost 7 bases and 9 bases, there was a span of 13 bases. Per germline, CDR1 MNHEY and CDR2 SVGAGI. The CDR3 has 12 amino acids. The DNA for the CDR3 is TGTGCCAGCAAATCCTCGACAGGGCCCCAGCATTTT. Translated: CASKSSTGPQHF.

This clonotype was detected a few times. J is TRBJ2-7 and V is TRBV20-1; 7 positions match TRBD1. The CDR3 is made up of 15 amino acids. Germline V gives CDR1 DFQATT, CDR2 SNEGSKA (reference sequence). V lost 3 bases and J lost 5; bases outside the gene matches: 13. The DNA of the CDR3 is TGCAGTGCTAGTAGCCGCCGGGACAGAAGCAACGAGCAGTACTTC. Amino acids: CSASSRRDRSNEQYF.

This clonotype was seen many times. The V and J genes are TRBV19 and TRBJ2-7; TRBD2 might be the D (6 bases). V dropped 5 bases and J dropped 2 bases, with 13 bases sitting between them. The germline V gene has CDR1 LNHDA and CDR2 SQIVND (reference sequence). This CDR3 is built from 14 residues. The DNA of the CDR3 is TGTGCCAGTAGTTTTGTGGGAGGAACCTACGAGCAGTACTTC. Its protein is CASSFVGGTYEQYF.

The rearrangement joins TRBV19 to TRBJ1-1; unclear D gene. This CDR3 has 17 residues. Per the germline V gene, CDR1 is LNHDA and CDR2 is SQIVND (reference sequence). The V end was cut by 3 bases, the J end by 1 base, with 18 bases between. This CDR3 reads CASSIPRGFTENTEAFF. In nucleotides, the CDR3 is TGTGCCAGTAGTATTCCCCGTGGCTTCACGGAGAACACTGAAGCTTTCTTT.

This clonotype was counted a single time. This chain uses TRBV3-1 with TRBJ1-1; no clear D. This CDR3 region has 14 residues. Trimming removed 0 bases from V and 6 bases from J, with 11 bases in between. Germline lookup yields CDR1 LGHDT and CDR2 YNNKEL (reference sequence). The CDR3 reads CASSQDLGLAEAFF. As DNA, the CDR3 is TGTGCCAGCAGCCAAGACCTGGGATTGGCTGAAGCTTTCTTT.

This clonotype showed up just a few times. This chain uses TRBV27 with TRBJ2-1; 7 nucleotides line up with TRBD2. With V trimmed by 7 bases and J by 1 base, 10 bases remained unmatched. Germline assignment: CDR1 MNHEY and CDR2 SMNVEV (reference sequence). This CDR3 is 16 amino acids long. The CDR3 DNA reads TGTGCCAGCAAGGTGGGGGACTATTCATCCTACAATGAGCAGTTCTTC. Protein: CASKVGDYSSYNEQFF.

The chain is built from TRBV7-2 and TRBJ2-3; 11 nucleotides match TRBD2. The CDR3 runs to 20 residues. After removal of 1 base from V and 0 bases from J, the junction contained 12 bases not matched to a gene. Germline loops: CDR1 SGHTA, CDR2 FQGNSA. The CDR3 DNA follows: TGTGCCAGCAGCTTAGGGGTATTAGCGGGAGGGCCAGGGAGCACAGATACGCAGTATTTT. It encodes CASSLGVLAGGPGSTDTQYF.

The V gene is TRBV18, the J gene TRBJ2-3; tentatively, D is TRBD2 (5 bases). The CDR3 length is 13 residues. Germline V gene sequence: CDR1 KGHSH, CDR2 LQKENI. V gave up 6 bases and J gave up 5 bases, with 12 bases separating them. In DNA form, the CDR3 reads TGTGCCAGCTCGCCGGGGTCCAGAGATACGCAGTATTTT. This encodes CASSPGSRDTQYF.

This chain connects TRBV7-3 to TRBJ2-3, with 15 bases lining up with TRBD2. Germline V lookup: CDR1 SGHTA, CDR2 FQGTGA. V lost 5 bases, J lost 1 base, and 7 bases stayed unmatched. The CDR3 loop spans 18 amino acids. As DNA, the CDR3 is TGTGCCAGCAGCCCCAAAGGACTAGCGGGAGGGGGCACAGATACGCAGTATTTT. Residues: CASSPKGLAGGGTDTQYF. Variable domain in full (rest from reference TRBV7-3 and TRBJ2-3): GAGVSQTPSNKVTEKGKYVELRCDPISGHTALYWYRQSLGQGPEFLIYFQGTGAADDSGLPNDRFFAVRPEGSVSTLKIQRTERGDSAVYLCASSPKGLAGGGTDTQYFGPGTRLTVL.

The chain carries TRBV10-3 and TRBJ1-1; TRBD1 is a possible D gene (5 bases). The CDR3 runs to 15 residues. CDR1 and CDR2 (germline): ENHRY, SYGVKD. V lost 6 bases and J lost 1, with 15 bases in between. CDR3: CAISGGVRENTEAFF. CDR3 sequence (DNA): TGTGCCATCAGCGGGGGAGTTCGGGAGAACACTGAAGCTTTCTTT.

This clonotype was seen a handful of times. The genes are TRBV12-3 or TRBV12-4 and TRBJ2-2; D possibly corresponds to TRBD2 (7 bases). The CDR3 has 15 residues. Trimming cost V 1 base and J 7 bases, with 13 bases left between them. The CDR3 DNA reads TGTGCCAGCAGTTTAGGGGGGGGCGTTATCGGGGAGCTGTTTTTT. This sequence encodes CASSLGGGVIGELFF.

The chain couples TRBV7-2 to TRBJ2-1; D gene ambiguous. This CDR3 contains 12 residues. Trimming pared 4 bases from V and 10 bases from J, leaving 11 bases between. Germline CDR1 is SGHTA and CDR2 is FQGNSA. This CDR3 reads CASSSLWEEQFF. CDR3 DNA: TGTGCCAGCAGCTCTCTTTGGGAAGAGCAGTTCTTC.

The chain joins TRBV6-5 to TRBJ2-7, with D maybe TRBD1 (6 bases). Germline V lookup: CDR1 MNHEY, CDR2 SVGAGI. Trimming took 4 bases from V and 2 from J, leaving 15 bases between them. There are 15 residues in the CDR3. The CDR3 coding sequence is TGTGCCAGCAGTTCGAGTTGGGACACAGCCTACGAGCAGTACTTC. Protein sequence: CASSSSWDTAYEQYF.

The V call is TRBV7-6, the J call TRBJ2-5; 12 bases agree with TRBD2. The CDR3 length is 13 residues. The V gene's germline CDR1 is SGHVS and CDR2 FNYEAQ. The V and J ends lost 6 bases and 4 bases, in that order; junction bases with no gene match: 0. CDR3 nucleotide sequence: TGTGCCAGCAGGACTAGCGGGGGAGAGACCCAGTACTTC. It encodes CASRTSGGETQYF.

This clonotype has a handful of counts. The V and J genes are TRBV4-1 and TRBJ2-3; 10 nucleotides line up with TRBD2. CDR3 length equals 15 residues. After removal of 4 bases from V and 3 bases from J, the junction contained 4 bases not matched to a gene. Germline V gives CDR1 MGHRA, CDR2 YSYEKL. CDR3 sequence reads: CASSRPSGGTDTQYF. Here the CDR3 DNA reads TGCGCCAGCAGCCGACCTAGCGGGGGTACAGATACGCAGTATTTT.

The chain joins TRBV25-1 to TRBJ2-7; possible D gene TRBD1, 6 bases. The CDR3 contains 19 residues. V gave up 8 bases and J gave up 3 bases, with 32 bases separating them. The V gene's germline CDR1 is MGHDK and CDR2 SYGVNS. Written as DNA, the CDR3 is TGTGCCAGCCCAAAAAGGGGAAGGACAGAGACATCGGAAATCTACGAGCAGTACTTC. Protein: CASPKRGRTETSEIYEQYF.

The V gene is TRBV5-4, the J gene TRBJ1-1; no clear D. The CDR3 totals 14 residues. V lost 1 base and J 1 base, leaving 8 bases between the germline ends. The germline CDR1 and CDR2 sequences are SGHNT and YYREEE (reference sequence). CDR3 bases: TGTGCCAGCAGCTTGTCCAGGCAGAACACTGAAGCTTTCTTT. This sequence encodes CASSLSRQNTEAFF.

Ten or more counts support this clonotype. The V call is TRBV7-3, the J call TRBJ1-1; maybe TRBD1 (5 bases). V was cut by 0 bases and J by 6 bases, with 14 bases left in between. This CDR3 contains 15 residues. Per germline, CDR1 SGHTA and CDR2 FQGTGA. CDR3 in amino acids: CASSLTGTGGAEAFF. CDR3 DNA: TGTGCCAGCAGCTTAACCGGGACCGGTGGGGCTGAAGCTTTCTTT.

On this clonotype: Sequence at one end of the junction differs from germline and may be a read error. This CDR3 is CASSVSSYNVQFF. The CDR3 nucleotides read TGTGCCAGCTCAGTGAGCTCCTACAATGTGCAGTTCTTC. The chain carries TRBV18 and TRBJ2-1; D ambiguous. CDR3 length: 13 amino acids. The V gene's germline CDR1 is KGHSH and CDR2 LQKENI.

This chain joins TRBV4-1 and TRBJ1-5; D is ambiguous. This CDR3 spans 15 amino acids. V was trimmed by 3 bases and J by 0 bases, leaving 9 bases between them. Germline V gene sequence: CDR1 MGHRA, CDR2 YSYEKL. In nucleotides, the CDR3 is TGCGCCAGCAGCCAGGGCCCTTATAGCAATCAGCCCCAGCATTTT. Translation: CASSQGPYSNQPQHF.

The rearrangement joins TRBV24-1 to TRBJ1-5; possible D gene TRBD1, 5 bases. Trimming left V 5 bases short and J 0 bases short, with 7 bases between. Germline V gives CDR1 KGHDR, CDR2 SFDVKD. The CDR3 has 14 residues. This CDR3 is CATSAGGSNQPQHF. The CDR3, as DNA: TGTGCCACCAGTGCGGGGGGTAGCAATCAGCCCCAGCATTTT.

This rearrangement joins TRBV11-2 to TRBJ1-4, with D possibly being TRBD1 (6 bases). The V end was cut by 1 base, the J end by 0 bases, with 15 bases between. The CDR3 loop spans 18 amino acids. Germline CDR1 SGHAT, CDR2 FQNNGV. This CDR3 is CASSLARDTIATNEKLFF. Written as DNA, the CDR3 is TGTGCCAGCAGCTTAGCGAGGGACACAATTGCAACTAATGAAAAACTGTTTTTT.

V usage is TRBV20-1 and J usage is TRBJ2-5; D tentatively reads TRBD1 or TRBD2 (5 bases each). The CDR3 loop spans 13 amino acids. From germline, CDR1 is DFQATT and CDR2 SNEGSKA (reference sequence). The germline V and J ends were trimmed by 4 bases and 3 bases, with 12 bases remaining between them. CDR3 residues: CSAILGDEETQYF. The CDR3 nucleotides are TGCAGTGCTATTTTAGGGGACGAAGAGACCCAGTACTTC.

The genes are TRBV7-2 and TRBJ2-1, with D maybe TRBD1 (7 bases). CDR1 and CDR2 from the germline V gene are SGHTA and FQGNSA. V dropped 5 bases and J dropped 5 bases, with 16 bases sitting between them. CDR3 length equals 15 residues. The CDR3 reads CASSPRGETHNEQFF. CDR3 sequence (DNA): TGTGCCAGCAGCCCCAGGGGGGAGACCCACAATGAGCAGTTCTTC.

The table lists this clonotype with a few counts. This chain uses TRBV6-5 with TRBJ1-1; no reliable D call. This CDR3 is 13 amino acids long. The germline V gene has CDR1 MNHEY and CDR2 SVGAGI. V lost 6 bases, J lost 1 base, and 9 bases lay in between. This chain's CDR3 is CASRDRTNTEAFF. Here the CDR3 DNA reads TGTGCCAGCAGGGACCGCACGAACACTGAAGCTTTCTTT.

V is TRBV2 and J is TRBJ2-5; no firm D call. Trimming took off 5 bases at V and 9 bases at J, with 16 bases between the two ends. The V gene's germline CDR1 is SNHLY and CDR2 FYNNEI. The CDR3 extends over 13 amino acids. CDR3 protein: CASSRDTLVAQYF. The DNA of the CDR3 is TGTGCCAGCAGTCGAGACACCTTGGTGGCCCAGTACTTC.

V gene TRBV19 combines with J gene TRBJ2-5, with TRBD2 as a possible D gene (5 bases). Germline V gene sequence: CDR1 LNHDA, CDR2 SQIVND (reference sequence). The length of the CDR3 is 13 residues. V lost 6 bases and J 5 bases, leaving 13 bases between the germline ends. CDR3: CASSPSGDETQYF. The CDR3 nucleotides are TGTGCCAGTAGCCCGAGCGGAGACGAGACCCAGTACTTC.